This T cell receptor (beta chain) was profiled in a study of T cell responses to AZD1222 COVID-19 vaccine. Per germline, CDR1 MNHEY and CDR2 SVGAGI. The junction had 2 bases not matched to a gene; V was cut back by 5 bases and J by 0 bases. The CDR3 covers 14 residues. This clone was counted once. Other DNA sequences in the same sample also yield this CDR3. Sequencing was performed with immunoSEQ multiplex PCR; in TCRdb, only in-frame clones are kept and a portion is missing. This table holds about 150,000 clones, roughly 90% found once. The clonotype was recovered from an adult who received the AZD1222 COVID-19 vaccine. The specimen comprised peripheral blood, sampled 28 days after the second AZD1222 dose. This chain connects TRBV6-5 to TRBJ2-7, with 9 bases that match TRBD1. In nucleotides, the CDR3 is TGTGCCAGCAGTAAGGACAGGGGCTCCTACGAGCAGTACTTC. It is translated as CASSKDRGSYEQYF.